This T cell receptor (beta chain) was retrieved from a study of regulatory T cells in long-lasting Graves disease (dated by TCRdb to the early 2020s). Describing the broader study: Persistent Graves' disease meant more than 5 years of antithyroid drug treatment with TSH receptor autoantibodies that stayed positive. Peripheral blood TCR sequencing and RNA sequencing compared persistent Graves' disease patients with newly diagnosed Graves' disease patients. The study took place in China and was registered as a clinical trial. Antithyroid drugs had been taken for around 9.8 years on average by persistent Graves' disease patients in the clinical cohort. A total of around 35 samples were covered by TCR sequencing, comprising around 13 persistent and around 20 newly diagnosed Graves' disease patients. The investigation overall reported the following: Compared with newly diagnosed patients, patients with persistent Graves' disease had lower TCR Shannon entropy and fewer highly expanded clones, which suggests clonal expansion. Sequencing and analysis were limited to the TCR beta chain. As a limitation, the authors acknowledged that the small sample size may reduce accuracy. Persistent disease showed preferential use of TRBV28, TRBJ1-2 and TRBJ2-5, whereas newly diagnosed disease favored TRBV20-1 and TRBJ2-1. Peripheral blood alone was examined, since thyroid tissue, which constituted the primary lesion, could not be accessed. Patients with persistent disease shared more public clonotypes (fewer than 3,000) than newly diagnosed patients did (approximately 1,000).

The receptor library was made with multiplex PCR. The sequencer was an Illumina HiSeq 4000. iRepertoire HTBI primers and Arm-PCR amplification of CDR3 regions were used to construct TCR beta libraries. Gel purification was performed on PCR products prior to sequencing. The authors' analysis ran thus. Gene usage analysis of CDR3 amino acid clonotypes used the approximately 62 TRBV and around 13 TRBJ segments found across samples. COPE and FqMerger were used to merge the filtered high-quality paired reads into contigs. BLAST was used to align contigs to the IMGT TRBV, TRBD and TRBJ reference genes, and CDR3 was defined following IMGT. Any clonotype with a frequency above 0.1% was classified as a highly expanded clone. Repertoire diversity was measured by Shannon entropy, and V-J evenness by the Gini coefficient. A clonotype was considered public if more than one individual shared it. TCRdb reanalyzed the raw reads on its own, using fastp at Q25 for trimming and MiXCR for clone calling, and kept in-frame beta chains. Rows are unified per CDR3 protein, each entry keeping the most common DNA and genes. The V and J calls were not made by the authors but by TCRdb's processing. The sample contains some 430,000 distinct CDR3 sequences, roughly 21% of them found a single time. The leading ten clones occupy roughly 7.7% of the sample.

Read against the paper, the sample's time point label means: persistent/refractory GD, antithyroid drugs over 5 years with positive TRAb. For both TCR sequencing and RNA sequencing, RNA was extracted from PBMCs in TRIzol. The diagnosis of Graves' disease followed American Thyroid Association guidelines. Patients were recruited from an endocrinology department in Xi'an, China. From each patient, around 9.3 milliliters of peripheral blood was collected into an EDTA anticoagulant tube. PBMCs were isolated by Ficoll Paque Plus density gradient separation without further T cell sorting. An Agilent 2100 Bioanalyzer and agarose gel were used to check RNA quality, while a NanoDrop 2000 measured RNA concentration. The CDR3 spans 15 residues, from the cysteine through the phenylalanine. This entry keeps only the CDR3 DNA: 45 bases, framed from base 1. Based on the germline V gene, the CDR1 and CDR2 sequences are SGHRS and YFSETQ. V is pruned by 3 bases and J by 1 base, leaving 5 bases of the junction without a gene match.

This clonotype was observed a few times. It has no known antigen specificity. No much larger clonotype is one base removed from it; base qualities were not supplied. The sequencing used peripheral blood mononuclear cells (PBMCs), collected when the disease was refractory, from a patient treated with antithyroid drugs. This TCR derives from a female donor with Graves disease. Recombination linked TRBV5-1 to TRBJ1-1; TRBD1 matches 8 bases in the middle. The nucleotides read TGCGCCAGCAGCTGGACACAGGGGGGGAACACTGAAGCTTTCTTT. Its translation is CASSWTQGGNTEAFF.